This is a list of T cell receptor beta chains from one sample in a study of monozygotic twins with inflammatory bowel disease. Following a re-call of the 5' RACE reads, TCRdb has one entry per CDR3 protein and lacks DNA. The repertoire table contains fewer than 550,000 distinct CDR3 sequences. Sample: blood. These receptors were obtained from a human donor with ulcerative colitis or Crohn's disease, or a healthy co-twin of an affected twin (not recorded which). Each CDR3 is given with its conserved first and last residue.

>TRBV20-1|TRBJ1-1
CSADGQGNTEAFF
>TRBV5-1|TRBJ2-1
CASSLGSSRTRNEQFF
>TRBV9|TRBJ2-1
CASSVESGGHSYNEQFF
>TRBV14|TRBJ2-3
CASSPQMERADTQYF
>TRBV15|TRBJ2-1
CATSSQRGGSYNEQFF
>TRBV11-2|TRBJ2-3
CASSNTGLTDTQYF
>TRBV5-1|TRBJ1-4
CANTPRGGQNEKLFF
>TRBV4-2|TRBJ2-1
CASSHPGQLYNEQFF
>TRBV19|TRBJ2-1
CASSSPYGSFSYNEQFF
>TRBV7-3|TRBJ2-6
CASRGQNSGANVLTF
>TRBV10-3|TRBJ2-7
CAISGQGKATYEQYF